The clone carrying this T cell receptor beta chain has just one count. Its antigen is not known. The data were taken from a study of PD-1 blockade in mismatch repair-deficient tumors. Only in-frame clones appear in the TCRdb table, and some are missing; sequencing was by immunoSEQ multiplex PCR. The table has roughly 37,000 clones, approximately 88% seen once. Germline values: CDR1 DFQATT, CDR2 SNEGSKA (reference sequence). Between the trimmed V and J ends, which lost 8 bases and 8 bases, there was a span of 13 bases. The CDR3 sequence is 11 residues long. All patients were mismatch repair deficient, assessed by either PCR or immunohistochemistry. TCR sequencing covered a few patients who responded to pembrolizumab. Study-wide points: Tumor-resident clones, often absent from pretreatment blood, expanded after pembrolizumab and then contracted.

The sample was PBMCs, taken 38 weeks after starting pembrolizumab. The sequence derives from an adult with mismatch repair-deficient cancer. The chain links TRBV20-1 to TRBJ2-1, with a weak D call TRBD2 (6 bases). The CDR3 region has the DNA TGCAGTACTACTAGCATAGATGAGCAGTTCTTC. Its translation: CSTTSIDEQFF.